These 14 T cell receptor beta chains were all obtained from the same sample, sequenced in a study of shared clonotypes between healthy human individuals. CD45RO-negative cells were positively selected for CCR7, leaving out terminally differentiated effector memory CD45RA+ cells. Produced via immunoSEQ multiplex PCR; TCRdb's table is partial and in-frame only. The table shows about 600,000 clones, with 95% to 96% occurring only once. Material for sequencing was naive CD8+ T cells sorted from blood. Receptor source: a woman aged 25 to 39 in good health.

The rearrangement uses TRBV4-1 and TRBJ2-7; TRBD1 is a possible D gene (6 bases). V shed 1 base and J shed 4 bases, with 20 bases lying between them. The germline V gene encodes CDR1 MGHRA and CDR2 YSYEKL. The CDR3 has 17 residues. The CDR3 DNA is TGCGCCAGCAGCCAAGTTGAGGGGGAAAGTGGATCTTACGAGCAGTACTTC. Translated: CASSQVEGESGSYEQYF.

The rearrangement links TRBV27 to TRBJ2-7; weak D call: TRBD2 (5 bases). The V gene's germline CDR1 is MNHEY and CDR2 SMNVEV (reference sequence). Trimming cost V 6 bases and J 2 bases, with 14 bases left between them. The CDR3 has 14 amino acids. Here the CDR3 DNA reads TGTGCCAGCAGCCTCACTAGAACGCCCTACGAGCAGTACTTC. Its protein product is CASSLTRTPYEQYF.

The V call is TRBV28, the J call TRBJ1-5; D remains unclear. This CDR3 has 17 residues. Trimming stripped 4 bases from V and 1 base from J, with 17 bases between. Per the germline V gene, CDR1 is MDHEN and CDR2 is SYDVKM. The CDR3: CASSSVRVRVSNQPQHF. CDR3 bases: TGTGCCAGCAGTTCCGTCCGGGTAAGGGTAAGCAATCAGCCCCAGCATTTT.

CDR3 in DNA: TGTGCCAGCAGCCAAGGTCAGGACTATGGCTACACCTTC. This gives the protein CASSQGQDYGYTF. The chain uses TRBV14 and TRBJ1-2, with D hard to call. Germline lookup yields CDR1 SGHDN and CDR2 FVKESK. This CDR3 comprises 13 residues. Deletions cut 1 base from V and 3 bases from J, with 6 bases between.

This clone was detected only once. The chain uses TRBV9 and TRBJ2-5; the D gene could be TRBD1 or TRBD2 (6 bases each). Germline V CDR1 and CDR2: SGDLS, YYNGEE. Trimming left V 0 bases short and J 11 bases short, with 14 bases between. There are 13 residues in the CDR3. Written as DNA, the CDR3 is TGTGCCAGCAGCGTAGTAGGGGGAGGAGAGCAGTACTTC. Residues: CASSVVGGGEQYF. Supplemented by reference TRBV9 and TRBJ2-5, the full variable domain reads DSGVTQTPKHLITATGQRVTLRCSPRSGDLSVYWYQQSLDQGLQFLIQYYNGEERAKGNILERFSAQQFPDLHSELNLSSLELGDSALYFCASSVVGGGEQYFGPGTRLLVL.

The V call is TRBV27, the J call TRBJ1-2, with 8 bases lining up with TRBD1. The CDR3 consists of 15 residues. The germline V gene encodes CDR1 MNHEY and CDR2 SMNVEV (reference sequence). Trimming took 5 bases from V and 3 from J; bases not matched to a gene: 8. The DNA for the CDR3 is TGTGCCAGCAGTGAACGGACAGGGCTGTACTATGGCTACACCTTC. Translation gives CASSERTGLYYGYTF.

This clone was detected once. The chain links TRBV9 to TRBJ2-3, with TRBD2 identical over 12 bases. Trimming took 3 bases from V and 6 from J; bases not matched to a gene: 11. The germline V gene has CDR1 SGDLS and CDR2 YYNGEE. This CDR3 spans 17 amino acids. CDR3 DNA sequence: TGTGCCAGCAGCGCAGTGGCCAGACTAGCGGGAGTGGATACGCAGTATTTT. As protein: CASSAVARLAGVDTQYF.

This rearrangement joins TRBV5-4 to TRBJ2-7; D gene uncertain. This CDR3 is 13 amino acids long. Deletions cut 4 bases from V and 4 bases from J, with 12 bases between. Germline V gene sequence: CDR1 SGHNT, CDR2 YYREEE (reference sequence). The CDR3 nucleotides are TGTGCCAGCAGCGGCACGGACGGGTACGAGCAGTACTTC. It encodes CASSGTDGYEQYF.

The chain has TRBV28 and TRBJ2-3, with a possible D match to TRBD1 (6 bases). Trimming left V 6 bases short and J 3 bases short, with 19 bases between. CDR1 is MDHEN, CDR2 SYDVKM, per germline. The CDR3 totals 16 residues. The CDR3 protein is CASRQTTGSETDTQYF. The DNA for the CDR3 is TGTGCCAGCAGACAAACCACAGGGTCGGAGACAGATACGCAGTATTTT.

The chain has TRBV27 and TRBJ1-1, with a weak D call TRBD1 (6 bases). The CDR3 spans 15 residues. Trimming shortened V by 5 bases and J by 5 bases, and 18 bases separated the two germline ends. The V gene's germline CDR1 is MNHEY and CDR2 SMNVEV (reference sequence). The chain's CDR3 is CASSLGGQLGTEAFF. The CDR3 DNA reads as TGTGCCAGCAGTCTAGGGGGGCAACTAGGGACTGAAGCTTTCTTT.

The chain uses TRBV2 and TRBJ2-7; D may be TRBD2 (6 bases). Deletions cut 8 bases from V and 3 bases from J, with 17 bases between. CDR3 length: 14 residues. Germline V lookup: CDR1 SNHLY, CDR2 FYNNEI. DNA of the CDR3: TGTGCCAGCGAATCGGGAGCTAACAACTACGAGCAGTACTTC. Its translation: CASESGANNYEQYF.

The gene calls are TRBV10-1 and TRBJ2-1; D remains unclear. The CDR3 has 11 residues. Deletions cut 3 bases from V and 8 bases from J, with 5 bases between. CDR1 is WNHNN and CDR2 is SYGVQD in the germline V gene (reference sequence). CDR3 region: CASSDNHEQFF. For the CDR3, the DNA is TGCGCCAGCAGTGATAACCATGAGCAGTTCTTC.

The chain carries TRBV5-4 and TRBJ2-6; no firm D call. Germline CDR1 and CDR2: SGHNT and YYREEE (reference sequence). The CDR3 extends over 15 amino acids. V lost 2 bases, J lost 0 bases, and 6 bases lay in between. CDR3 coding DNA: TGTGCCAGCAGCTTCCGAGGCTCTGGGGCCAACGTCCTGACTTTC. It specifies CASSFRGSGANVLTF.

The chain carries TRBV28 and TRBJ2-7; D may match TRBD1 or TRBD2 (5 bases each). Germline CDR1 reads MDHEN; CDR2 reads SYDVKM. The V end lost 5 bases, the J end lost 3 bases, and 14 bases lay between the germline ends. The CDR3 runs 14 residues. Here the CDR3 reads CASSTGTDRYEQYF. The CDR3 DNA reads TGTGCCAGCAGTACCGGGACGGATCGCTACGAGCAGTACTTC.